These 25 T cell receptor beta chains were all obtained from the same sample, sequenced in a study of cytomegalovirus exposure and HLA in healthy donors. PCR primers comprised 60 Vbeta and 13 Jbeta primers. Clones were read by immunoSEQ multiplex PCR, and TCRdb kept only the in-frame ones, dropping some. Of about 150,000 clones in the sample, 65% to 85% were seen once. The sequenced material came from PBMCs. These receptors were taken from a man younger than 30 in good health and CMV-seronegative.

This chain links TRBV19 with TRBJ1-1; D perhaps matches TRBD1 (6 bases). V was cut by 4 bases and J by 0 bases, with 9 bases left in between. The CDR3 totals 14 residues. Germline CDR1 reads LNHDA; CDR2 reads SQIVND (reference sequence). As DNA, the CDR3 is TGTGCCAGTAGTAGACAGGAGTTGAACACTGAAGCTTTCTTT. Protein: CASSRQELNTEAFF.

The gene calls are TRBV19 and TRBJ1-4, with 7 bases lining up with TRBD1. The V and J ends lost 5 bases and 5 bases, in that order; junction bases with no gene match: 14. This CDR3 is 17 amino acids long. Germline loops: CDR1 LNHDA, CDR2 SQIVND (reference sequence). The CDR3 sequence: CASSPEYDRALNEKLFF. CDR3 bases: TGTGCCAGTAGTCCCGAATACGACAGGGCACTGAATGAAAAACTGTTTTTT.

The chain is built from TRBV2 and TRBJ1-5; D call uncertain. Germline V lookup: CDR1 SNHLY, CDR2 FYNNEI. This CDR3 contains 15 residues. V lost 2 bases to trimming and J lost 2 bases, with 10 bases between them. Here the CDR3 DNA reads TGTGCCAGCAGTGAACCCCGCGGGGGCAATCAGCCCCAGCATTTT. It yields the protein CASSEPRGGNQPQHF.

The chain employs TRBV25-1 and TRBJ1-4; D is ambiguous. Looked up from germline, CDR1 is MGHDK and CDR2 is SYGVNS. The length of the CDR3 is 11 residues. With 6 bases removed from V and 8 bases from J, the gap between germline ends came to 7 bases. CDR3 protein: CASRGLEKLFF. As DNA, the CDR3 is TGTGCCAGCAGAGGACTGGAAAAACTGTTTTTT.

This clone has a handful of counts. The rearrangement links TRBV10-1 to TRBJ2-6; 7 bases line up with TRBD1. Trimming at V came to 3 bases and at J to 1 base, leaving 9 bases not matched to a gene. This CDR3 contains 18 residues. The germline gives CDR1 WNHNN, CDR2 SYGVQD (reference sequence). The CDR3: CASSESQGVASGANVLTF. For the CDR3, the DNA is TGCGCCAGCAGTGAAAGTCAGGGGGTCGCATCTGGGGCCAACGTCCTGACTTTC.

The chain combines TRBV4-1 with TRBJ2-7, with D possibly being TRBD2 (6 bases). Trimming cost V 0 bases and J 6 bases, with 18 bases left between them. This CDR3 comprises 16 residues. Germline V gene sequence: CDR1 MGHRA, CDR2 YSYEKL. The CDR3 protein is CASSQESVRWRGEQYF. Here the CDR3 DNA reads TGCGCCAGCAGCCAAGAGTCGGTGAGGTGGCGGGGCGAGCAGTACTTC.

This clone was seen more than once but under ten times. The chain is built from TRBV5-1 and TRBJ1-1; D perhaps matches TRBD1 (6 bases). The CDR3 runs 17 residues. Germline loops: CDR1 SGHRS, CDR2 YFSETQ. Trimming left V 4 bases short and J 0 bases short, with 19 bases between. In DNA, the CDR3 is TGCGCCAGCAGCCCGGGGGGTGCAGGGGACTTGAACACTGAAGCTTTCTTT. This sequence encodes CASSPGGAGDLNTEAFF.

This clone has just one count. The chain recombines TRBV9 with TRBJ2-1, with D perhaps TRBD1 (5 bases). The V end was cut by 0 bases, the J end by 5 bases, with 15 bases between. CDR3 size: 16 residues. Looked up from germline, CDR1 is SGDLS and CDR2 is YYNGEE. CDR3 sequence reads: CASSVAGRAHNNEQFF. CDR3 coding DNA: TGTGCCAGCAGCGTAGCGGGCAGGGCCCATAACAATGAGCAGTTCTTC.

CDR3 nucleotides: TGTGCCAGCTCACGTAGCGGGCCAGCTCCCGGGGAGCTGTTTTTT. It translates to CASSRSGPAPGELFF. V gene TRBV27 combines with J gene TRBJ2-2, with 7 bases identical to TRBD2. Germline values: CDR1 MNHEY, CDR2 SMNVEV (reference sequence). The CDR3 is 15 residues long. Trimming at V came to 8 bases and at J to 6 bases, leaving 12 bases not matched to a gene.

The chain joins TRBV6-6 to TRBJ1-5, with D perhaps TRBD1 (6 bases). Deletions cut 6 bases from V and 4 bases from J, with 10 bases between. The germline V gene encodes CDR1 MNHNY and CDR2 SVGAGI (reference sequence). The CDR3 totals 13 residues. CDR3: CASSTQGNQPQHF. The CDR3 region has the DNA TGTGCCAGCAGCACCCAGGGGAATCAGCCCCAGCATTTT.

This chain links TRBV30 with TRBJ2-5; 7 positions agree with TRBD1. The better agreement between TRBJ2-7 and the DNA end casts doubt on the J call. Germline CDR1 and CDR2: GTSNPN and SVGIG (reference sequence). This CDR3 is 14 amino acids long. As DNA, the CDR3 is TGTGCCTGGACCCTGGGGACAGCAACCTACGAGCAGTACTTC. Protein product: CAWTLGTATYEQYF.

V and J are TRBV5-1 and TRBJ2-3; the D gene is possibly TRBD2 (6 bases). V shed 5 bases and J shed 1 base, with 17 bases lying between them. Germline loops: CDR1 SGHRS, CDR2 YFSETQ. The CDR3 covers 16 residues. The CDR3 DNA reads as TGCGCCAGCAGTTTAGAAGGGACTCAAGGCACAGATACGCAGTATTTT. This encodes CASSLEGTQGTDTQYF.

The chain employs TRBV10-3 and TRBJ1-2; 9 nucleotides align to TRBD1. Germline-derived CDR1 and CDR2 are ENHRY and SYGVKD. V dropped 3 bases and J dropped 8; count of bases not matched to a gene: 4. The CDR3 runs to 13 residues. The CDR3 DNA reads TGTGCCATCAGTGACGACAGGGGGAACGGCTACACCTTC. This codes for CAISDDRGNGYTF.

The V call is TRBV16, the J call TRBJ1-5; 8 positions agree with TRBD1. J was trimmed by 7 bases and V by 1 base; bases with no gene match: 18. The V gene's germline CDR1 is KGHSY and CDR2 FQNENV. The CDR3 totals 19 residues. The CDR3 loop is CASSQFSGRGTGRRQPQHF. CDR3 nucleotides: TGTGCCAGCAGCCAATTTAGCGGCAGGGGGACAGGTCGACGACAGCCCCAGCATTTT.

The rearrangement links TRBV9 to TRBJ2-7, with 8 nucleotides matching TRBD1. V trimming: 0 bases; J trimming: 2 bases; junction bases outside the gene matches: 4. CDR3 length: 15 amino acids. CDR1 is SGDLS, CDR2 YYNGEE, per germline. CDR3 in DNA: TGTGCCAGCAGCGTAGGACAGGGGCCCGCCTACGAGCAGTACTTC. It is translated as CASSVGQGPAYEQYF.

This chain's CDR3 is CASIPQQGFGYTF. The CDR3 DNA sequence: TGTGCCAGCATTCCTCAACAGGGGTTTGGCTACACCTTC. The chain has TRBV6-5 and TRBJ1-2; 7 nucleotides line up with TRBD1. J lost 7 bases, V lost 7 bases, and 9 bases had no gene match. The CDR3 extends over 13 amino acids. The germline V gene encodes CDR1 MNHEY and CDR2 SVGAGI.

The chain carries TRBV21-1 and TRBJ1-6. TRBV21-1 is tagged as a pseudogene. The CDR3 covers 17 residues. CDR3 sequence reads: CASSKSVAKSYNSPLHF. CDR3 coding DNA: TGTGCCAGCAGCAAAAGCGTAGCAAAGTCCTATAATTCACCCCTCCACTTT.

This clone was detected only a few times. The CDR3 DNA follows: TGTGCCAGCAGTCCGACAGGGTTGGTCACCTACGAGCAGTACTTC. This gives the protein CASSPTGLVTYEQYF. The chain is built from TRBV6-5 and TRBJ2-7; 7 bases align to TRBD1. V shed 5 bases and J 2 bases; nucleotides not matched to a gene: 9. CDR1 and CDR2 from the germline V gene are MNHEY and SVGAGI. The CDR3 length is 15 residues.

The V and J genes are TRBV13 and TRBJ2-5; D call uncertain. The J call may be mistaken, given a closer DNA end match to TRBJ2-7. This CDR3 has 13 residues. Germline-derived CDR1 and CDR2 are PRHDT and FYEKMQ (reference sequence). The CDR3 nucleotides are TGTGCCAGCAGCTTCGGTATGGGCTACGAGCAGTACTTC. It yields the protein CASSFGMGYEQYF.

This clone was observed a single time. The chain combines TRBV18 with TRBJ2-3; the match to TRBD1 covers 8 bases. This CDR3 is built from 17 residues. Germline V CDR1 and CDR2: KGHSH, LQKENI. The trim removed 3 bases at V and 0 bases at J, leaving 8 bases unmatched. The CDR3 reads CASSPSTGAFSTDTQYF. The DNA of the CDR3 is TGTGCCAGCTCACCCTCGACAGGGGCCTTTAGCACAGATACGCAGTATTTT.

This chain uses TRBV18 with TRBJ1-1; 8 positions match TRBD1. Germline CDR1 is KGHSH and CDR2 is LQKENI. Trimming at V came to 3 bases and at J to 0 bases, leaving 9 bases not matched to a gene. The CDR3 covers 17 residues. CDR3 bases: TGTGCCAGCTCACCGAACACAGGGGGTACGATGAACACTGAAGCTTTCTTT. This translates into CASSPNTGGTMNTEAFF. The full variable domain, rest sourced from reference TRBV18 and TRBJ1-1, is NAGVMQNPRHLVRRRGQEARLRCSPMKGHSHVYWYRQLPEEGLKFMVYLQKENIIDESGMPKERFSAEFPKEGPSILRIQQVVRGDSAAYFCASSPNTGGTMNTEAFFGQGTRLTVV.

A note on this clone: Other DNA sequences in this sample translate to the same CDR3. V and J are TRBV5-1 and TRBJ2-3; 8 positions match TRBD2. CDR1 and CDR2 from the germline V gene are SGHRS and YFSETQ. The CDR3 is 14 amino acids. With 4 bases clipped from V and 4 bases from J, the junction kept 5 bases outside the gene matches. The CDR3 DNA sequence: TGCGCCAGCAGCCCCGGGGGGGCGGCAGATACGCAGTATTTT. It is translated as CASSPGGAADTQYF.

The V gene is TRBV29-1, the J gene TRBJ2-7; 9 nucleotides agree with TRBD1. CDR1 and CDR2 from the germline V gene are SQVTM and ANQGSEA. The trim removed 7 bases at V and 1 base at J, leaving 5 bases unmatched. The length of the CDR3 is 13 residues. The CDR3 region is CSARDRASYEQYF. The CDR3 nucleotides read TGCAGCGCCCGGGACAGGGCATCCTACGAGCAGTACTTC.

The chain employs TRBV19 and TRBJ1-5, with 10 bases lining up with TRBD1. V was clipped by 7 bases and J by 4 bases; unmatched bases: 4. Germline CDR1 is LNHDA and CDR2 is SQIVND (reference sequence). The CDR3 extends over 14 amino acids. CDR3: CASKRDRGNQPQHF. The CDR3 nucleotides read TGTGCCAGTAAGAGGGACAGGGGTAATCAGCCCCAGCATTTT.

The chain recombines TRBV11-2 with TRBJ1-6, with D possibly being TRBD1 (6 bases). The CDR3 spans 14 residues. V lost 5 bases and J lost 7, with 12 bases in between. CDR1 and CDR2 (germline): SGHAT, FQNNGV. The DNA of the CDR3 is TGTGCCAGCAGCCGTGACAGGTCGAATTCACCCCTCCACTTT. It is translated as CASSRDRSNSPLHF.